This entry lists 25 T cell receptor beta chains sequenced from one sample in a study of OX40 agonist ivuxolimab in advanced cancers. Library method: the immunoSEQ multiplex PCR assay. Here the immuneACCESS table is served through TCRdb, limited to in-frame sequences with V and J called. Missing clones are a known gap in these copies; in checked studies unresolved V genes cover under half, and the rest lacks a known reason. The sample table contains approximately 74,000 clones; only one count was recorded for around 91% of them. Of the sample, under 12% falls within the top ten clones. The material sequenced was CD4+ or CD8+ T cells sorted from blood, taken in a trial of the OX40 agonist ivuxolimab. Receptor source: an adult with an advanced solid tumor such as melanoma, head and neck, liver or kidney cancer.

The chain carries TRBV6-1 and TRBJ2-7; TRBD2 aligns across 12 bases. Germline V gene lookup returns CDR1 MNHNS and CDR2 SASEGT. After removal of 6 bases from V and 4 bases from J, the junction contained 7 bases not matched to a gene. The CDR3 is 15 amino acids. In DNA, the CDR3 is TGTGCCAGCAGCCGGACTAGCGGGGCCTTATACGAGCAGTACTTC. This sequence encodes CASSRTSGALYEQYF.

Note on this clone: The junction differs from germline at one of its ends, possibly a read error. The V and J genes are TRBV27 and TRBJ1-5, with D maybe TRBD1 (5 bases). Germline CDR1 is MNHEY and CDR2 is SMNVEV (reference sequence). This CDR3 region has 13 residues. CDR3 bases: TGTGCCAGCAGTTTAGAAAGGGGTCAGGCCCAGCATTTT. It is translated as CASSLERGQAQHF.

This clone was detected once. The gene calls are TRBV28 and TRBJ1-1, with a weak D call TRBD1 (6 bases). The length of the CDR3 is 14 residues. Trimming cost V 7 bases and J 5 bases, with 17 bases left between them. The germline gives CDR1 MDHEN, CDR2 SYDVKM. The CDR3 loop is CASTLGGARTEAFF. The CDR3 nucleotides are TGTGCCAGCACCCTGGGGGGGGCGCGGACTGAAGCTTTCTTT.

This chain uses TRBV7-2 with TRBJ2-7, with D perhaps matching TRBD1 or TRBD2 (5 bases each). The CDR3 has 14 residues. V was shortened by 6 bases and J by 0 bases, with 12 bases between the two germline ends. Germline V CDR1 and CDR2: SGHTA, FQGNSA. The CDR3 loop is CASSLGRSSYEQYF. The CDR3 bases are TGTGCCAGCAGTTTGGGACGAAGCTCCTACGAGCAGTACTTC.

V gene TRBV2 combines with J gene TRBJ2-5, with a possible D match to TRBD1 (5 bases). CDR3 length equals 16 residues. Germline CDR1 reads SNHLY; CDR2 reads FYNNEI. The V and J ends lost 6 bases and 2 bases respectively, with 19 bases between them. CDR3 sequence: CASRRNWQGDQETQYF. CDR3 sequence (DNA): TGTGCCAGCAGAAGAAATTGGCAGGGTGATCAAGAGACCCAGTACTTC.

The chain links TRBV7-3 to TRBJ2-1; D is possibly TRBD2 (5 bases). Trimming took 6 bases from V and 10 from J, leaving 13 bases between them. The germline V gene encodes CDR1 SGHTA and CDR2 FQGTGA. The CDR3 extends over 12 amino acids. CDR3 in amino acids: CASSPRGGEQFF. CDR3 coding DNA: TGTGCCAGCAGTCCGAGAGGCGGGGAGCAGTTCTTC.

The chain is built from TRBV6-5 and TRBJ2-3; a weak D match, TRBD1 (5 bases). V lost 6 bases and J 3 bases, leaving 16 bases between the germline ends. Germline CDR1 reads MNHEY; CDR2 reads SVGAGI. The CDR3 has 15 amino acids. This CDR3 is CASSRQFIPTDTQYF. CDR3 in DNA: TGTGCCAGCAGCCGACAGTTTATTCCGACAGATACGCAGTATTTT.

This chain uses TRBV21-1 with TRBJ1-1. TRBV21-1 corresponds to a pseudogene. The CDR3 consists of 17 residues. CDR3 bases: TGTGCCAGCAGCAAAGTGGGGGGGTTAGAAGAGAACACTGAAGCTTTCTTT. Its protein product is CASSKVGGLEENTEAFF.

The chain recombines TRBV28 with TRBJ1-4; possible D gene TRBD1, 5 bases. With 2 bases removed from V and 6 bases from J, the gap between germline ends came to 13 bases. Germline CDR1 MDHEN, CDR2 SYDVKM. The CDR3 covers 15 residues. In DNA, the CDR3 is TGTGCCAGCAGTTTAGGAGGTACGGGGGATGAAAAACTGTTTTTT. As protein: CASSLGGTGDEKLFF.

This rearrangement joins TRBV5-3 to TRBJ2-1, with D uncertain. TRBV5-3 falls under the ORF class, with uncertain function. The CDR3 runs 10 residues. Deletions cut 4 bases from V and 16 bases from J, with 12 bases between. CDR3 amino acids: CARSPRQGFF. Written as DNA, the CDR3 is TGTGCCAGAAGCCCTCGCCAAGGATTCTTC.

This chain connects TRBV28 to TRBJ1-2; no clear D. Looked up from germline, CDR1 is MDHEN and CDR2 is SYDVKM. V was shortened by 2 bases and J by 4 bases, with 5 bases between the two germline ends. This CDR3 is built from 12 residues. The CDR3 nucleotides read TGTGCCAGCAGTTTAAAGGCCTATGGCTACACCTTC. Amino acids: CASSLKAYGYTF.

This chain links TRBV5-6 with TRBJ1-2, with no clear D. Germline lookup yields CDR1 SGHDT and CDR2 YYEEEE. This CDR3 has 12 amino acids. V was cut by 4 bases and J by 6 bases, with 10 bases left in between. CDR3 sequence: CASSRGFDGYTF. Written as DNA, the CDR3 is TGTGCCAGCAGCCGGGGTTTTGATGGCTACACCTTC.

CDR3: CASSPRGGARETQYF. The CDR3 DNA reads TGTGCCAGCAGCCCCCGGGGGGGGGCACGTGAGACCCAGTACTTC. The chain links TRBV9 to TRBJ2-5; 8 bases fit TRBD2. V shed 4 bases, J shed 5 bases, and the junction held 10 bases outside the gene matches. CDR1 is SGDLS and CDR2 is YYNGEE in the germline V gene. This CDR3 region has 15 residues.

The chain has TRBV6-5 and TRBJ2-2; 12 nucleotides align to TRBD2. The V segment lost 3 bases and the J segment 4 bases; nucleotides outside the gene matches: 3. Germline V lookup: CDR1 MNHEY, CDR2 SVGAGI. This CDR3 has 16 residues. CDR3 DNA: TGTGCCAGCAGTTATCAACTAGCGGGAGGCACCGGGGAGCTGTTTTTT. It specifies CASSYQLAGGTGELFF.

This chain links TRBV9 with TRBJ1-6; no definite D call. Trimming removed 0 bases from V and 10 bases from J, with 8 bases in between. The CDR3 totals 13 residues. From germline, CDR1 is SGDLS and CDR2 YYNGEE. The CDR3: CASSVGVGSPLHF. The CDR3 DNA sequence: TGTGCCAGCAGCGTAGGGGTTGGATCACCCCTCCACTTT. The whole variable domain, remainder taken from reference TRBV9 and TRBJ1-6, is DSGVTQTPKHLITATGQRVTLRCSPRSGDLSVYWYQQSLDQGLQFLIQYYNGEERAKGNILERFSAQQFPDLHSELNLSSLELGDSALYFCASSVGVGSPLHFGNGTRLTVT.

The chain couples TRBV25-1 to TRBJ2-7; TRBD1 matches at 9 bases. The ends lost 1 base at V and 5 bases at J; junction bases unmatched: 6. Germline V gives CDR1 MGHDK, CDR2 SYGVNS. This CDR3 is 15 amino acids long. CDR3 sequence reads: CASSESTGGRDEQYF. In nucleotides, the CDR3 is TGTGCCAGCAGTGAATCGACAGGGGGTAGGGACGAGCAGTACTTC.

The chain recombines TRBV5-1 with TRBJ2-2; weak D call: TRBD1 (6 bases). The CDR3 has 15 residues. CDR1 SGHRS and CDR2 YFSETQ come from the germline V gene. V gave up 6 bases and J gave up 7 bases, with 19 bases separating them. The CDR3 protein is CASNPGQFWHGELFF. The CDR3 DNA reads TGCGCCAGCAATCCCGGACAGTTTTGGCACGGGGAGCTGTTTTTT.

V usage is TRBV6-1 and J usage is TRBJ2-6, with 7 nucleotides matching TRBD2. V was clipped by 9 bases and J by 4 bases; unmatched bases: 6. Germline lookup yields CDR1 MNHNS and CDR2 SASEGT. The CDR3 consists of 14 residues. The CDR3 here is CARGEGTGANVLTF. DNA of the CDR3: TGTGCCAGGGGGGAGGGTACCGGGGCCAACGTCCTGACTTTC.

The chain is built from TRBV10-3 and TRBJ2-5; 11 bases are shared with TRBD2. V was clipped by 0 bases and J by 4 bases; unmatched bases: 7. The CDR3 sequence is 17 residues long. The germline gives CDR1 ENHRY, CDR2 SYGVKD. The CDR3 is CAISESGLAGGGETQYF. Here the CDR3 DNA reads TGTGCCATCAGTGAGTCTGGACTAGCGGGTGGGGGAGAGACCCAGTACTTC.

This chain links TRBV29-1 with TRBJ1-2, with D maybe TRBD1 (5 bases). Deletions cut 6 bases from V and 8 bases from J, with 10 bases between. Germline V gene data show CDR1 as SQVTM and CDR2 as ANQGSEA. The CDR3 sequence is 10 residues long. For the CDR3, the DNA is TGCAGCGTAGAGACAGACGGCTACACCTTC. Amino acids: CSVETDGYTF.

The sample holds one count of this clone. The rearrangement joins TRBV10-1 to TRBJ1-1; 7 bases align to TRBD1. J lost 5 bases, V lost 5 bases, and 8 bases had no gene match. In germline, CDR1 is WNHNN, CDR2 SYGVQD (reference sequence). The CDR3 sequence is 14 residues long. The CDR3 loop reads CASSMLAGGTEAFF. The CDR3, as DNA: TGCGCCAGCAGTATGCTGGCAGGGGGGACTGAAGCTTTCTTT.

The V gene is TRBV30, the J gene TRBJ2-3, with D perhaps matching TRBD1 or TRBD2 (6 bases each). The CDR3 length is 15 residues. The germline gives CDR1 GTSNPN, CDR2 SVGIG (reference sequence). The ends were cut back, 5 bases at V and 4 bases at J, with 19 bases in the middle. The CDR3 sequence is CAWGDQGGPADTQYF. The CDR3 bases are TGTGCCTGGGGGGATCAAGGGGGGCCCGCAGATACGCAGTATTTT.

In DNA form, the CDR3 reads TGTGCCATCACCAACAGGGGGCGCTTCCCTAACGTCCTGACTTTC. Protein: CAITNRGRFPNVLTF. V and J are TRBV10-3 and TRBJ2-6; 9 bases align to TRBD1. The CDR3 spans 15 residues. V was clipped by 7 bases and J by 10 bases; unmatched bases: 11. CDR1 and CDR2 from the germline V gene are ENHRY and SYGVKD.

This chain links TRBV14 with TRBJ2-7; possibly TRBD2 for D (5 bases). Trimming took off 4 bases at V and 3 bases at J, with 22 bases between the two ends. Germline V gene lookup returns CDR1 SGHDN and CDR2 FVKESK. This CDR3 comprises 17 residues. In nucleotides, the CDR3 is TGTGCCAGCAGCCGATTCCGACCCGGGAACAAGGTCTACGAGCAGTACTTC. Amino acid sequence: CASSRFRPGNKVYEQYF.

The gene calls are TRBV29-1 and TRBJ1-4; D might be TRBD1 (5 bases). Germline V gene sequence: CDR1 SQVTM, CDR2 ANQGSEA. There are 13 residues in the CDR3. Trimming stripped 1 base from V and 8 bases from J, with 11 bases between. This CDR3 reads CSVEGQGGEKLFF. In DNA, the CDR3 is TGCAGCGTTGAAGGTCAGGGTGGGGAAAAACTGTTTTTT.